The sequence of this T cell receptor (beta chain) was determined in a study of beta chain features in type 1 diabetes. The overall study: The examined sorted cells totaled over 85,000,000 across samples. Study-wide findings and caveats: Significant though moderate, a shortening of TCRB CDR3s appeared in all four CD4+ subsets of Type 1 diabetes patients.

A remark on this clone: Antigen unknown.

The germline gives CDR1 SEHNR, CDR2 FQNEAQ (reference sequence). This CDR3 comprises 17 residues. Trimming cost V 5 bases and J 6 bases; bases outside gene matches: 10. The authors reverse transcribed all of the isolated RNA, so sequencing captured expressed TCRB transcripts. Sequencing was performed with immunoSEQ multiplex PCR; in TCRdb, only in-frame clones are kept and a portion is missing. The sample includes 250,000 to 350,000 clones, about 15% seen only once; the top ten take about 0.014%. The source of this sequence is a man aged 18 to 30 with type 1 diabetes. The material sequenced was naive CD4+ T cells from blood. The gene calls are TRBV7-9 and TRBJ2-1; 13 bases agree with TRBD2. CDR3 in amino acids: CASSTTNTSGRGNEQFF. Written as DNA, the CDR3 is TGTGCCAGCAGCACTACTAATACTAGCGGGAGGGGCAATGAGCAGTTCTTC.